The rows below give T cell receptor beta chains drawn from one sample of a study of T-cell reconstitution after alpha-beta-depleted transplantation in children. MiXCR, applied by TCRdb to the PCR reads, yields one record per CDR3 protein. The sample has 300,000 to 400,000 distinct CDR3 sequences; 15% to 20% are singletons. This specimen consisted of PBMCs, mostly from graft donor cells, obtained 360 days after TCRalphabeta/CD19-depleted stem cell transplant. The receptor set was obtained from a male patient between 2 and 15 years old who had a stem cell transplant for acute lymphoblastic leukemia, so the T cells may come from the graft donor. The CDR3 runs from the conserved cysteine through the conserved F or W. The order of the fields is V gene, D gene, clone size, J gene, CDR3 protein, CDR3 DNA. D genes are given only for firm matches. A clone size is listed for some rows: how often the clone was seen (once, few, many), or a class if it is expanded.

TRBV20-1	TRBD2	-	TRBJ2-1	CSAIRTSVLYNEQFF	TGCAGTGCCATAAGGACTAGCGTACTCTACAATGAGCAGTTCTTC
TRBV12-3/TRBV12-4	TRBD2	many	TRBJ2-7	CASSSSSGGYEQYF	TGTGCCAGCAGCAGCTCTAGCGGGGGCTACGAGCAGTACTTC
TRBV12-3/TRBV12-4	TRBD2	-	TRBJ2-5	CASSPSGPPGLAGLQETQYF	TGTGCCAGCAGCCCATCCGGGCCCCCGGGACTAGCGGGACTACAAGAGACCCAGTACTTC
TRBV5-1	TRBD2	-	TRBJ2-1	CASSTNPGTSGYNEQFF	TGCGCCAGCAGCACTAATCCCGGGACTAGCGGCTACAATGAGCAGTTCTTC
TRBV5-1	-	few	TRBJ2-2	CASSFGSNTGELFF	TGCGCCAGCAGCTTCGGGTCGAACACCGGGGAGCTGTTTTTT
TRBV28	-	few	TRBJ2-2	CASSFRLRRPNGELFF	TGTGCCAGCAGTTTCAGACTGCGGCGGCCTAACGGGGAGCTGTTTTTT
TRBV2	TRBD2	few	TRBJ2-5	CASSVAGEMGPETQYF	TGTGCCAGCAGTGTAGCGGGAGAAATGGGACCAGAGACCCAGTACTTC
TRBV20-1	-	few	TRBJ2-5	CSARDYEREAPPQETQYF	TGCAGTGCTAGAGATTATGAGAGGGAGGCCCCCCCTCAAGAGACCCAGTACTTC
TRBV11-2	TRBD2	few	TRBJ2-1	CASSLPRREMGYNEQFF	TGTGCCAGCAGCCTGCCGCGGCGGGAGATGGGTTACAATGAGCAGTTCTTC
TRBV6-5	-	-	TRBJ2-7	CASSYRGTPNEQYF	TGTGCCAGCAGTTACCGGGGGACGCCGAACGAGCAGTACTTC
TRBV6-5	TRBD1	few	TRBJ2-7	CASKSLGDSLYEQYF	TGTGCCAGCAAGTCACTGGGGGACAGCTTATACGAGCAGTACTTC
TRBV20-1	-	-	TRBJ2-2	CSARGGDSYSGMYTGELFF	TGCAGTGCTAGAGGAGGGGATTCCTACTCTGGCATGTACACCGGGGAGCTGTTTTTT
TRBV28	-	few	TRBJ1-5	CASSFIREQPQHF	TGTGCCAGCAGTTTCATCAGGGAACAGCCCCAGCATTTT
TRBV4-3	-	-	TRBJ1-1	CASSQGVAILEAFF	TGCGCCAGCAGCCAAGGGGTCGCTATTCTTGAAGCTTTCTTT
TRBV6-1	-	-	TRBJ2-1	CASRTNSYLGYNEQFF	TGTGCCAGCAGAACCAACTCCTACCTCGGGTACAATGAGCAGTTCTTC
TRBV20-1	TRBD2	-	TRBJ2-6	CSASGGSGANVLTF	TGCAGTGCCAGCGGGGGCTCTGGGGCCAACGTCCTGACTTTC
TRBV7-2	-	-	TRBJ1-5	CASSLDGTLRSNQPQHF	TGTGCCAGCAGCCTGGACGGAACCCTACGTAGCAATCAGCCCCAGCATTTT
TRBV2	-	many	TRBJ2-2	CASSRENTGELFF	TGTGCCAGCAGCAGGGAGAACACCGGGGAGCTGTTTTTT
TRBV12-3/TRBV12-4	-	-	TRBJ2-1	CASSLDPGPYNEQFF	TGTGCCAGCAGTTTAGATCCGGGGCCCTACAATGAGCAGTTCTTC
TRBV10-3	-	few	TRBJ2-1	CAITSDQYNEQFF	TGTGCCATCACCTCCGACCAGTACAATGAGCAGTTCTTC
TRBV5-1	-	few	TRBJ1-6	CASSLYLTNSPLHF	TGCGCCAGCAGCCTATATCTTACTAATTCACCCCTCCACTTT
TRBV20-1	-	few	TRBJ2-3	CSASSLYSDTQYF	TGCAGTGCTAGCTCGTTGTATTCAGATACGCAGTATTTT
TRBV4-1	-	many	TRBJ2-1	CASSQDSTMNEQFF	TGCGCCAGCAGCCAAGATTCCACGATGAATGAGCAGTTCTTC
TRBV27	-	few	TRBJ2-7	CASSFLGQSSYEQYF	TGTGCCAGCAGTTTTCTCGGTCAAAGCTCCTACGAGCAGTACTTC
TRBV7-9	-	few	TRBJ2-6	CASSERRPGANVLTF	TGTGCCAGCAGCGAGAGACGTCCTGGGGCCAACGTCCTGACTTTC
TRBV7-8	TRBD2	-	TRBJ2-1	CASKREARNEQFF	TGTGCCAGCAAGCGGGAGGCCCGCAATGAGCAGTTCTTC
TRBV7-2	TRBD2	few	TRBJ2-3	CASSLLAGITDTQYF	TGTGCCAGCAGCCTATTAGCGGGGATCACAGATACGCAGTATTTT
TRBV19	TRBD2	few	TRBJ2-3	CASSPGLGNTDTQYF	TGTGCCAGTAGCCCGGGACTAGGAAACACAGATACGCAGTATTTT
TRBV20-1	-	few	TRBJ1-3	CSARESGNTIYF	TGCAGTGCTCGAGAGTCTGGAAACACCATATATTTT
TRBV11-2	-	-	TRBJ2-3	CASSLGEYPDTQYF	TGTGCCAGCAGCCTAGGGGAGTATCCAGATACGCAGTATTTT
TRBV28	TRBD1	-	TRBJ1-2	CASSFPDRAHTYGYTF	TGTGCCAGCAGTTTCCCGGACAGGGCGCACACCTATGGCTACACCTTC
TRBV12-3/TRBV12-4	TRBD2	many	TRBJ2-3	CASSFLADLTDTQYF	TGTGCCAGCAGTTTTCTAGCGGACCTCACAGATACGCAGTATTTT
TRBV12-3/TRBV12-4	-	-	TRBJ1-1	CASSDLELMRNTEAFF	TGTGCCAGCAGCGACCTTGAGTTAATGAGGAACACTGAAGCTTTCTTT
TRBV9	TRBD2	few	TRBJ2-4	CASSVGAGVAKNIQYF	TGTGCCAGCAGCGTAGGAGCGGGAGTCGCCAAAAACATTCAGTACTTC
TRBV7-2	-	-	TRBJ2-7	CASSLEGTLYEQYF	TGTGCCAGCAGCTTAGAGGGGACACTCTACGAGCAGTACTTC
TRBV20-1	TRBD1	few	TRBJ2-3	CSARDRGPETDTQYF	TGCAGTGCTAGGGACAGGGGGCCCGAAACAGATACGCAGTATTTT
TRBV2	-	few	TRBJ1-5	CASSELRGDQPQHF	TGTGCCAGCAGTGAACTAAGGGGGGATCAGCCCCAGCATTTT
TRBV4-2	-	few	TRBJ2-7	CASSHLSAVNEQYF	TGTGCCAGCAGCCACCTTTCGGCAGTCAACGAGCAGTACTTC
TRBV4-1	-	few	TRBJ2-7	CASSQVLGSYEQYF	TGCGCCAGCAGCCAAGTCCTCGGCTCCTACGAGCAGTACTTC
TRBV29-1	-	many	TRBJ2-7	CSVEYAVSLEQYF	TGCAGCGTTGAATACGCGGTCTCCCTAGAGCAGTACTTC
TRBV10-3	-	many	TRBJ2-5	CAISRGHETQYF	TGTGCCATCAGCAGAGGGCATGAGACCCAGTACTTC
TRBV5-1	-	many	TRBJ2-3	CASSLAGASSTDTQYF	TGCGCCAGCAGCTTGGCCGGTGCTAGCAGCACAGATACGCAGTATTTT
TRBV28	TRBD2	once	TRBJ2-1	CASTLAGGPSQFF	TGTGCCAGCACCCTAGCGGGAGGGCCTTCTCAGTTCTTC
TRBV2	-	-	TRBJ1-5	CASSLTAANQPQHF	TGTGCCAGCAGTCTAACCGCCGCCAATCAGCCCCAGCATTTT
TRBV10-3	-	few	TRBJ2-1	CAITDQDSYNEQFF	TGTGCCATCACTGACCAGGATTCCTACAATGAGCAGTTCTTC
TRBV5-1	-	-	TRBJ2-5	CASHYLGETQYF	TGCGCCAGCCATTACCTCGGGGAGACCCAGTACTTC
TRBV28	TRBD2	many	TRBJ2-7	CASSILAGESYEQYF	TGTGCCAGCAGTATACTAGCGGGAGAATCCTACGAGCAGTACTTC
TRBV28	-	few	TRBJ1-6	CASSSGQFSPLHF	TGTGCCAGCAGTTCAGGACAGTTTTCACCCCTCCACTTT
TRBV12-3/TRBV12-4	-	many	TRBJ2-7	CASSFGRRDEQYF	TGTGCCAGCAGTTTTGGACGGCGGGACGAGCAGTACTTC
TRBV7-8	-	few	TRBJ1-1	CASSPLTRNTEAFF	TGTGCCAGCAGCCCCCTTACGCGGAACACTGAAGCTTTCTTT
TRBV3-1	TRBD2	few	TRBJ2-2	CASSQLGGTQIELFF	TGTGCCAGCAGCCAATTGGGAGGGACTCAGATTGAGCTGTTTTTT